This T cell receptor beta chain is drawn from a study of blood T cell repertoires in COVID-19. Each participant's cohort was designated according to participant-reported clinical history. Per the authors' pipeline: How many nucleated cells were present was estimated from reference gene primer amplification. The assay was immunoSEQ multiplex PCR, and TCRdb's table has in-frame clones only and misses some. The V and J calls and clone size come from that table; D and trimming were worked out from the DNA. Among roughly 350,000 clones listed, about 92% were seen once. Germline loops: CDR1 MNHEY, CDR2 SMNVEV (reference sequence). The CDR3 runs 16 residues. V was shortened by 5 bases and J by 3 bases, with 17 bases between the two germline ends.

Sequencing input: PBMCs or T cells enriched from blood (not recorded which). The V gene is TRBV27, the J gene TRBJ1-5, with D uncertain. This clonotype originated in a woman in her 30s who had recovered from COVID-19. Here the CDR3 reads CASSKRSQVPNQPQHF. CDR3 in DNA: TGTGCCAGCAGTAAGCGGTCGCAAGTGCCCAATCAGCCCCAGCATTTT.